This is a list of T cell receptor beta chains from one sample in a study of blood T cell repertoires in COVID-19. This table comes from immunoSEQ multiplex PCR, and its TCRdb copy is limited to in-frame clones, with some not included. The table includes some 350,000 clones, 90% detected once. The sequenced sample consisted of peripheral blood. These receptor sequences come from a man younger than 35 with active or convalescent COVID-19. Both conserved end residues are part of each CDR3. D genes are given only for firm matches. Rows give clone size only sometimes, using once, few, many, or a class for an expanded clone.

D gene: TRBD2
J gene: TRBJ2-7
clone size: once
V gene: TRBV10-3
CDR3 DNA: TGTGCCATCGGGCGAGGACTAGCGAACCCATACGAGCAGTACTTC
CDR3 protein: CAIGRGLANPYEQYF

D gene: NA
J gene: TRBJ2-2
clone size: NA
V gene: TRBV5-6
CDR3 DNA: TGTGCCAGCAGCTTGGCGATAGGGGAAACCGGGGAGCTGTTTTTT
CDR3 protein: CASSLAIGETGELFF

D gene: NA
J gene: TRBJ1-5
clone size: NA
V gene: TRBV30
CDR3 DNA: TGTGCCTGGAGTGCAGGGATCCGCAATCAGCCCCAGCATTTT
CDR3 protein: CAWSAGIRNQPQHF

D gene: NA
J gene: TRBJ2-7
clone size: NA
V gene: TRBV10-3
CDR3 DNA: TGTGCCATAGGTCAGGGAAACTACGAGCAGTACTTC
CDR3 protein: CAIGQGNYEQYF

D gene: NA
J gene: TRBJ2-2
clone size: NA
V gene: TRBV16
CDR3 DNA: TGTGCCAGCAGCCCAACCACAGCGAACACCGGGGAGCTGTTTTTT
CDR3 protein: CASSPTTANTGELFF

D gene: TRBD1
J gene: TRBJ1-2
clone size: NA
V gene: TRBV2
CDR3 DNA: TGTGCCAGCAGTGATCGGGCAGGGGGCACCAATGGCTACACCTTC
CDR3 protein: CASSDRAGGTNGYTF

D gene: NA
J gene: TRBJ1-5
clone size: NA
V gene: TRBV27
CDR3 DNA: TGTGCCAGCAGTTTCGGAGGGAGAAAGCAGCCCCAGCATTTT
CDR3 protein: CASSFGGRKQPQHF

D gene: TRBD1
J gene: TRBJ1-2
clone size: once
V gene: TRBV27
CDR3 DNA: TGTGCCAGCAGTTCGACAGGGGGCTGGGGCTACACCTTC
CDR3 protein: CASSSTGGWGYTF

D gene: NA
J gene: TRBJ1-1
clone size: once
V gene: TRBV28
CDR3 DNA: TGTGCCAGCAGTCAGCCGGGGACACTTAACACTGAAGCTTTCTTT
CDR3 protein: CASSQPGTLNTEAFF

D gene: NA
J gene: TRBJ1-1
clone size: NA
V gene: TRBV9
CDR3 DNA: TGTGCCAGCAGCGTTCGGGGCCAGGGGCTCACTGAAGCTTTCTTT
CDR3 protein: CASSVRGQGLTEAFF

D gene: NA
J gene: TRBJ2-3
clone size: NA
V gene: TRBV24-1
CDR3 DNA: TGTGCCACCAGTGAGGGGGCTTTGGGTACAGATACGCAGTATTTT
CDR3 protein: CATSEGALGTDTQYF

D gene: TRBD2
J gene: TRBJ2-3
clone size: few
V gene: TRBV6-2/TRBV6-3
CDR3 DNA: TGTGCCAGCAGCTCGGGACTAGCGGGGCGCACAGATACGCAGTATTTT
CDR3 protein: CASSSGLAGRTDTQYF

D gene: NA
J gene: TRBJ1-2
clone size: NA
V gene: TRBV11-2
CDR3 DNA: TGTGCCAGCAGCCCTACGGGACTTAATGGCTACACCTTC
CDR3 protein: CASSPTGLNGYTF

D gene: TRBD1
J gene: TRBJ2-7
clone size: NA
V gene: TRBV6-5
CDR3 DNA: TGTGCCAGCAGAGGACAGGGGTCATTGCGGGAGCAGTACTTC
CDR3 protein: CASRGQGSLREQYF

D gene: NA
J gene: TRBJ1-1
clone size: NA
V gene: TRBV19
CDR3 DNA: TGTGCCAGTACCGATATGGGCCGACGGAACACTGAAGCTTTCTTT
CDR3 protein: CASTDMGRRNTEAFF

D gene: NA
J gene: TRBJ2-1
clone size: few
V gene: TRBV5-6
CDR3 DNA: TGTGCCAGCAGCCCCCTAGGGGGGGCGAGGAATGAGCAGTTCTTC
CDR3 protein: CASSPLGGARNEQFF

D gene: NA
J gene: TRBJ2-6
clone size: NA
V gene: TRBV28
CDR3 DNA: TGTGCCAGCAGTGCGGGCACCTTTCCCAACGTGCTGACTTTC
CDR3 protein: CASSAGTFPNVLTF

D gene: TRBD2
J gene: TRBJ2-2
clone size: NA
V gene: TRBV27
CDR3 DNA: TGTGCCAGCAGCCTAGCGGGGGCCGGGGAGCTGTTTTTT
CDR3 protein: CASSLAGAGELFF

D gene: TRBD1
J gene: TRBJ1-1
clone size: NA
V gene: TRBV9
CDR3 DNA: TGTGCCAGCAGCGGACCGGGACAGGGATTGGCGACGGACACTGAAGCTTTCTTT
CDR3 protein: CASSGPGQGLATDTEAFF

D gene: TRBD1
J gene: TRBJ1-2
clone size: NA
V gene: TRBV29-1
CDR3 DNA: TGCAGCGTTGAAGACAGGGGGAACTATGGCTACACCTTC
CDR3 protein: CSVEDRGNYGYTF

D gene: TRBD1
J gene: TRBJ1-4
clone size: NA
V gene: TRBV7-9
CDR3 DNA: TGTGCCAGCAGCTCGGACAGGGTTTTCGAAAAACTGTTTTTT
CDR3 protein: CASSSDRVFEKLFF

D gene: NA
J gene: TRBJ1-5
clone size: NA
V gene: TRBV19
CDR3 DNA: TGTGCCAGTAGTATAGCAGGGGATCAGCCCCAGCATTTT
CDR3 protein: CASSIAGDQPQHF

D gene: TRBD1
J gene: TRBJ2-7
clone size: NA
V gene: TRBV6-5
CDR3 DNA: TGTGCCACCGGGACAGGGTACGGTTCCTACGAGCAGTACTTC
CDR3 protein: CATGTGYGSYEQYF

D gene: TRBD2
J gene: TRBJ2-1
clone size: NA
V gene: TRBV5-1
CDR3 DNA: TGCGCCAGCAGCTACGGGACTAGCGGGGGAGGACCCTTGGCTGAGCAGTTCTTC
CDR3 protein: CASSYGTSGGGPLAEQFF

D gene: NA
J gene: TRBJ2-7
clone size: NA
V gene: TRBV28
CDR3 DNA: TGTGCCAGCAGTTTCTCGGTCGAGCAGTACTTC
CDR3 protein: CASSFSVEQYF

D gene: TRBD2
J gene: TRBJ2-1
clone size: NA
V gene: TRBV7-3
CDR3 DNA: TGTGCCAGCAGCAGCGGGAGTCTGTACTACAATGAGCAGTTCTTC
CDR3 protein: CASSSGSLYYNEQFF

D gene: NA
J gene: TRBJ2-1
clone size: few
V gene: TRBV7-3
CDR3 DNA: TGTGCCAGCAGCCGAAACACAAACTCCTACAATGAGCAGTTCTTC
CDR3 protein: CASSRNTNSYNEQFF

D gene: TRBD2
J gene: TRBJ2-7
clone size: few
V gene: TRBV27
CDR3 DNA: TGTGCCAGCAGTCCGGGACTAGCGGGCGGCTCCTACGAGCAGTACTTC
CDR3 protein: CASSPGLAGGSYEQYF

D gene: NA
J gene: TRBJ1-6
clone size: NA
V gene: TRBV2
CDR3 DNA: TGTGCCAGCAACCCCCGAGGACACCACGCGGATAATTCACCCCTCCACTTT
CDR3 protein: CASNPRGHHADNSPLHF

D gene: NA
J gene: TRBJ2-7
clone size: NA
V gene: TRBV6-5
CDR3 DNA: TGTGCCAGCAGGGCCGGTGATGTTGGGGGGTACGAGCAGTACTTC
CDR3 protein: CASRAGDVGGYEQYF

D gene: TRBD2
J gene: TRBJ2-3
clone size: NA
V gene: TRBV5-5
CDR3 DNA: TGTGCCAGCAGCTCTCAACTAGCGGGGGGCATAATCAGCACAGATACGCAGTATTTT
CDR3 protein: CASSSQLAGGIISTDTQYF

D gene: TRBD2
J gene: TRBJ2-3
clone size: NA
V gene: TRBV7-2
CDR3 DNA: TGTGCCAGTATGGCCCCGCGGGGGGCGGAAGATACGCAGTATTTT
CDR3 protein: CASMAPRGAEDTQYF

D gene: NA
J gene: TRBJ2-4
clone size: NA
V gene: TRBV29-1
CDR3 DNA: TGCAGCACCATGGGAGGAGCCAAAAACATTCAGTACTTC
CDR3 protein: CSTMGGAKNIQYF

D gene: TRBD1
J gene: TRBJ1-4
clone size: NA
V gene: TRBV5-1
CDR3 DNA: TGCGCCAGCAGCCCTACAGGGGCGTCCGAAAAACTGTTTTTT
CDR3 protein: CASSPTGASEKLFF

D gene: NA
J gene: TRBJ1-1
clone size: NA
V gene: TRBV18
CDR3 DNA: TGTGCCAGCTCGCCAGACCAGACTGATTTGAACACTGAAGCTTTCTTT
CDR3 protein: CASSPDQTDLNTEAFF

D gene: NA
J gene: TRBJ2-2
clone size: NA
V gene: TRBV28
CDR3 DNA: TGTGCCAGCAGTCAGAGCACAGGGTTCACCGGGGAGCTGTTTTTT
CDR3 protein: CASSQSTGFTGELFF

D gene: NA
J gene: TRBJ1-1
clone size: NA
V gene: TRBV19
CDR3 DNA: TGTGCCAGTAGGGACAGAGCGAACACTGAAGCTTTCTTT
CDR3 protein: CASRDRANTEAFF